This TCR beta chain was identified in a study of blood T cells in healthy people across ages. Study in general: Per every two T cells, about one barcoded beta molecule was captured by template switching.

Using a J-beta primer mix together with a sample-barcoded 5' primer, a second PCR was run for about 6 to 12 cycles. Unique molecular identifiers of 12 random nucleotides labeled each cDNA. TCRdb analysed the 5' RACE reads with MiXCR anew, one entry per CDR3 protein. Among some 880,000 distinct CDR3 sequences, about 34% were seen once, and the ten largest hold approximately 13%. Comments on this clonotype: The antigen remains unidentified.

Deletions cut 5 bases from V and 0 bases from J, with 13 bases between. Germline lookup yields CDR1 SGHTA and CDR2 FQGNSA. The CDR3 has 15 amino acids. Study results and caveats: More naive CD4+ cells and higher diversity marked long-lived donors relative to aged donors.

This chain uses TRBV7-2 with TRBJ1-1; D remains ambiguous. The TCR comes from a man between 18 and 29 years old in good health. The source material was blood. CDR3: CASSPSLFMNTEAFF. CDR3 DNA: TGTGCCAGCAGCCCATCCCTCTTCATGAACACTGAAGCTTTCTTT.